This entry lists 18 T cell receptor beta chains sequenced from one sample in a study of tumor and adjacent non-tumor tissue in lung cancer. The library came from three nested PCR rounds adapted from ARM-PCR protocols. TCRdb reanalysed the multiplex PCR reads using MiXCR and keeps one entry per CDR3 protein. The table includes tens of thousands of distinct CDR3 sequences, approximately 63% detected once. No cell sorting was done before RNA was extracted from the tissue. Sequenced input: lung tumor tissue. The receptor set was obtained from a man in his fifties or sixties with non-small cell lung cancer.

In its sample, this clonotype was seen a few times. A much bigger clone sits one base away, suggesting this may be a read error. The rearrangement uses TRBV29-1 and TRBJ2-1; D is perhaps TRBD1 or TRBD2 (5 bases each). The CDR3 totals 16 residues. Germline V gene lookup returns CDR1 SQVTM and CDR2 ANQGSEA. The CDR3 sequence is CSVEDPGRQGTNEQSF. The CDR3 DNA sequence: TGCAGCGTTGAAGATCCGGGGCGGCAGGGAACGAATGAGCAGTCCTTC.

There are a few counts of this clonotype. A much larger clone differs from this one at a single base, so this may be a read error. This chain joins TRBV29-1 and TRBJ2-3; D is perhaps TRBD2 (6 bases). Trimming stripped 3 bases from V and 7 bases from J, with 26 bases between. This CDR3 has 17 residues. CDR1 is SQVTM, CDR2 ANQGSEA, per germline. Here the CDR3 reads CSVETLRGDGRRNTQYF. CDR3 bases: TGCAGCGTTGAGACCCTCCGCGGGGACGGGAGAAGAAATACGCAGTATTTT.

The table lists this clonotype with many counts. The chain joins TRBV29-1 to TRBJ2-1; possibly TRBD1 or TRBD2 for D (5 bases each). V lost 6 bases to trimming and J lost 4 bases, with 19 bases between them. Germline lookup yields CDR1 SQVTM and CDR2 ANQGSEA. The CDR3 contains 15 residues. CDR3 region: CSVQGRIRDYNEQFF. In DNA, the CDR3 is TGCAGCGTCCAGGGACGTATAAGGGATTACAATGAGCAGTTCTTC.

Comment on this clonotype: A much larger clone differs from this one at a single base, so this may be a read error. The CDR3 bases are TGTGCCAGCAGCCCTCTAAGCGCGGCAGATACGCATTATTTT. Its protein product is CASSPLSAADTHYF. The V gene is TRBV11-2, the J gene TRBJ2-3, with D unresolved. The CDR3 covers 14 residues. Germline CDR1 SGHAT, CDR2 FQNNGV.

The V call is TRBV29-1, the J call TRBJ2-1; 8 bases line up with TRBD2. This CDR3 has 16 amino acids. Trimming took 8 bases from V and 12 from J; bases not matched to a gene: 24. Germline values: CDR1 SQVTM, CDR2 ANQGSEA. CDR3 in DNA: TGCAGCTTCCCCGGTCCACTAACGGGGGGGCCGGGTGTGCAGTTCTTC. Its protein product is CSFPGPLTGGPGVQFF.

The CDR3 reads CASTALNGTGELFF. DNA of the CDR3: TGTGCCAGCACCGCTTTAAATGGCACCGGGGAGCTGTTTTTT. The chain combines TRBV11-2 with TRBJ2-2; D uncertain. This CDR3 spans 14 amino acids. The V gene lost 7 bases and the J gene lost 4 bases, with 13 bases spanning the gap. From germline, CDR1 is SGHAT and CDR2 FQNNGV. Looking up the rest from reference TRBV11-2 and TRBJ2-2 gives the full variable domain: EAGVAQSPRYKIIEKRQSVAFWCNPISGHATLYWYQQILGQGPKLLIQFQNNGVVDDSQLPKDRFSAERLKGVDSTLKIQPAKLEDSAVYLCASTALNGTGELFFGEGSRLTVL.

This chain links TRBV25-1 with TRBJ2-3, with 8 bases aligning to TRBD1. Germline V gene sequence: CDR1 MGHDK, CDR2 SYGVNS. The CDR3 length is 15 residues. V shed 4 bases, J shed 5 bases, and the junction held 8 bases outside the gene matches. The CDR3 loop reads CASSALQGEVDTQYF. CDR3 sequence (DNA): TGTGCCAGCAGTGCCCTACAGGGGGAGGTAGATACGCAGTATTTT.

Comments on this clonotype: A much bigger clone sits one base away, suggesting this may be a read error. V is TRBV20-1 and J is TRBJ1-1; a possible D gene is TRBD1 (5 bases). The V gene's germline CDR1 is DFQATT and CDR2 SNEGSKA (reference sequence). V was cut by 8 bases and J by 7 bases, with 14 bases left in between. The CDR3 has 11 amino acids. In DNA form, the CDR3 reads TGCAGTACACGACAGTGGGATGAAGCTTTCTTT. It codes for CSTRQWDEAFF.

Only one count was recorded for this clonotype. J is TRBJ2-1 and V is TRBV5-6, with TRBD2 matching 12 bases. Germline V gene lookup returns CDR1 SGHDT and CDR2 YYEEEE. J gave up 6 bases and V 5 bases, and 12 bases lay outside the gene matches. The CDR3 spans 17 residues. The CDR3 sequence: CASRSPSGGAAFNEQFF. CDR3 nucleotide sequence: TGTGCCAGCAGATCACCTAGCGGGGGGGCGGCCTTCAATGAGCAGTTCTTC.

This clonotype was seen only a few times. This may be a read error: a much more frequent sequence differs by one nucleotide. The V and J genes are TRBV10-3 and TRBJ1-1; 8 nucleotides match TRBD1. This CDR3 comprises 14 residues. Looked up from germline, CDR1 is ENHRY and CDR2 is SYGVKD. The CDR3 DNA reads as TGTGCCATCAGTGCCGACAGGGGAAACACTGAAGCTATCTTT. It is translated as CAISADRGNTEAIF.

In regard to this clonotype: One base away lies a much larger clone, so this may be a sequencing read error. The chain is built from TRBV5-6 and TRBJ2-7; D is unresolved. This CDR3 contains 14 residues. In germline, CDR1 is SGHDT, CDR2 YYEEEE. CDR3 residues: CACSLLALSYEQYF. In DNA, the CDR3 is TGTGCCTGCAGCTTGTTAGCCCTATCCTACGAGCAGTACTTC.

In regard to this clonotype: A read error is likely, as this CDR3 ends without the conserved phenylalanine or tryptophan. It is unclear where the CDR3 begins or ends on the DNA, so no DNA is shown, and the CDR3 is as TCRdb lists it. This chain uses TRBV4-1 with TRBJ1-2. Termini included, the CDR3 measures 12 amino acids. Per germline, CDR1 MGHRA and CDR2 YSYEKL. CDR3 region: CACSQVRGSLLH.

Ten or more counts support this clonotype. The chain couples TRBV7-9 to TRBJ1-4; maybe TRBD1 (6 bases). The CDR3 consists of 15 residues. V was cut by 5 bases and J by 4 bases, with 14 bases left in between. The germline V gene has CDR1 SEHNR and CDR2 FQNEAQ (reference sequence). The DNA of the CDR3 is TGTGCCAGCAGCCCCCCGGGGGGCCTTAATGAAAAACTGTTTTTT. The encoded protein is CASSPPGGLNEKLFF.

On this clonotype: The conserved phenylalanine or tryptophan normally closing the CDR3 is absent here, so this likely arose from a read error. The genes are TRBV29-1 and TRBJ2-2; 10 nucleotides match TRBD1. There are 14 residues in the CDR3. The germline CDR1 and CDR2 sequences are SQVTM and ANQGSEA. V gave up 7 bases and J gave up 5 bases; unmatched junction bases: 7. The CDR3 loop is CSADGTGVTGELFL. DNA of the CDR3: TGCAGCGCTGATGGGACAGGGGTTACCGGGGAGCTGTTTTTA.

The rearrangement joins TRBV19 to TRBJ1-5, with unresolved D. Germline CDR1 LNHDA, CDR2 SQIVND (reference sequence). The germline V and J ends were trimmed by 10 bases and 3 bases, with 22 bases remaining between them. The CDR3 contains 16 residues. CDR3 nucleotide sequence: TGTGCCACCTCCTCCGGCTTAGGGTTTGACAATCAGCCCCAGCATTTT. This gives the protein CATSSGLGFDNQPQHF.

With regard to this clonotype: A much larger clone lies a single base off, so this may be a read error. This chain uses TRBV6-1 with TRBJ2-2, with 9 positions matching TRBD2. Germline CDR1 and CDR2: MNHNS and SASEGT. V was clipped by 3 bases and J by 0 bases; unmatched bases: 11. The CDR3 has 19 amino acids. The CDR3 sequence is CASSESSGNLLSNTGELFF. The DNA of the CDR3 is TGTGCCAGCAGTGAGTCTAGCGGGAACCTTTTGTCGAACACCGGGGAGCTGTTTTTT.

The chain links TRBV6-2 or TRBV6-3 to TRBJ2-5, with D tentatively TRBD2 (5 bases). The V end was cut by 10 bases, the J end by 2 bases, with 14 bases between. CDR1 is MNHEY and CDR2 is SVGEGT in the germline V gene. This CDR3 has 13 residues. CDR3 DNA: TGTGCCAACAGAAACCCGGGGCAAGAGACCCAGTACTTC. Its protein product is CANRNPGQETQYF.

The chain links TRBV6-6 to TRBJ2-5, with 13 bases identical to TRBD2. Germline values: CDR1 MNHNY, CDR2 SVGAGI (reference sequence). The CDR3 has 15 residues. With 10 bases clipped from V and 5 bases from J, the junction kept 10 bases outside the gene matches. The CDR3, as DNA: TGTGCCATCAGACAGACTAGCGGGAGGTTTGAGACCCAGTACTTC. It specifies CAIRQTSGRFETQYF.